What follows are 15 T cell receptor beta chains derived from one specimen sequenced in a study of beta chain features in type 1 diabetes. General observations from the study: Significant though moderate, a shortening of TCRB CDR3s appeared in all four CD4+ subsets of Type 1 diabetes patients.

These receptors have no identified antigens. Expressed TCRB transcripts were sequenced because the isolated RNA had all been reverse transcribed beforehand. Only in-frame clones appear in the TCRdb table, and some are missing; sequencing was by immunoSEQ multiplex PCR. This table has about 390,000 clones, around a tenth appearing once. Source material: central memory CD4+ T cells from blood. The receptor source for this set is a man aged 30 to 45 with type 1 diabetes.

The chain couples TRBV7-2 to TRBJ2-1, with D maybe TRBD2 (6 bases). In germline, CDR1 is SGHTA, CDR2 FQGNSA. The V and J ends lost 2 bases and 7 bases respectively, with 18 bases between them. The CDR3 length is 16 residues. The CDR3 DNA is TGTGCCAGCAGCTTAACCCCCGGGAGCATGAAAAATGAGCAGTTCTTC. As protein: CASSLTPGSMKNEQFF.

V is TRBV5-4 and J is TRBJ2-4; 7 nucleotides line up with TRBD1. Germline loops: CDR1 SGHNT, CDR2 YYREEE (reference sequence). With 0 bases clipped from V and 9 bases from J, the junction kept 6 bases outside the gene matches. The CDR3 contains 14 residues. The CDR3 sequence is CASSLDHEGAIQYF. In nucleotides, the CDR3 is TGTGCCAGCAGCTTGGACCATGAGGGGGCCATTCAGTACTTC. The entire variable domain, with the rest obtained from reference TRBV5-4 and TRBJ2-4, is as follows: ETGVTQSPTHLIKTRGQQVTLRCSSQSGHNTVSWYQQALGQGPQFIFQYYREEENGRGNFPPRFSGLQFPNYSSELNVNALELDDSALYLCASSLDHEGAIQYFGAGTRLSVL.

The rearrangement joins TRBV5-1 to TRBJ2-3; possibly TRBD1 for D (6 bases). The germline V gene encodes CDR1 SGHRS and CDR2 YFSETQ. The CDR3 runs 15 residues. V was cut by 7 bases and J by 0 bases, with 15 bases left in between. The CDR3 DNA sequence: TGCGCCAGCTCCCCAGGGGTTTCTAGCACAGATACGCAGTATTTT. Encoded protein: CASSPGVSSTDTQYF.

This clone occurred a few times. The chain combines TRBV28 with TRBJ2-7; 7 bases agree with TRBD1. Per the germline V gene, CDR1 is MDHEN and CDR2 is SYDVKM. V shed 5 bases, J shed 3 bases, and the junction held 7 bases outside the gene matches. CDR3 length equals 14 residues. CDR3 nucleotide sequence: TGTGCCAGCAGTCGACCGGGACAGAGCTACGAGCAGTACTTC. Translated, it gives CASSRPGQSYEQYF.

This clone was observed at least ten times. The chain is built from TRBV7-9 and TRBJ2-7; D perhaps matches TRBD1 (6 bases). CDR1 is SEHNR, CDR2 FQNEAQ, per germline (reference sequence). The CDR3 is 17 amino acids. V was shortened by 2 bases and J by 2 bases, with 19 bases between the two germline ends. The CDR3 DNA is TGTGCCAGCAGCTTACTTGGGCGGTCGGACAGCACCTACGAGCAGTACTTC. Amino acids: CASSLLGRSDSTYEQYF. Full variable domain (outside the CDR3, taken from reference TRBV7-9 and TRBJ2-7): DTGVSQNPRHKITKRGQNVTFRCDPISEHNRLYWYRQTLGQGPEFLTYFQNEAQLEKSRLLSDRFSAERPKGSFSTLEIQRTEQGDSAMYLCASSLLGRSDSTYEQYFGPGTRLTVT.

This clone was observed many times. The V and J genes are TRBV2 and TRBJ1-2; D gene uncertain. The germline gives CDR1 SNHLY, CDR2 FYNNEI. This CDR3 spans 12 amino acids. With 8 bases removed from V and 0 bases from J, the gap between germline ends came to 7 bases. CDR3 DNA sequence: TGTGCCAGCCACCTTACTAACTATGGCTACACCTTC. Translated, it gives CASHLTNYGYTF.

The table lists this clone with many counts. The J gene is TRBJ2-1, the V gene TRBV5-4, with 10 bases lining up with TRBD2. This CDR3 comprises 17 residues. With V trimmed by 0 bases and J by 4 bases, 7 bases remained unmatched. CDR1 SGHNT and CDR2 YYREEE come from the germline V gene (reference sequence). CDR3 coding DNA: TGTGCCAGCAGCTTGGGATTGGGACTAGCGAAGTACAATGAGCAGTTCTTC. This sequence encodes CASSLGLGLAKYNEQFF.

The rearrangement links TRBV30 to TRBJ1-4; D possibly corresponds to TRBD1 (5 bases). The CDR3 spans 13 residues. V shed 2 bases and J shed 6 bases, with 10 bases lying between them. The germline V gene has CDR1 GTSNPN and CDR2 SVGIG (reference sequence). CDR3 sequence: CAWSTGTHEKLFF. The CDR3 nucleotides are TGTGCCTGGAGTACCGGGACCCATGAAAAACTGTTTTTT.

The chain is built from TRBV28 and TRBJ2-5; tentatively, D is TRBD1 or TRBD2 (5 bases each). Trimming removed 10 bases from V and 6 bases from J, with 18 bases in between. The CDR3 loop spans 13 amino acids. Germline assignment: CDR1 MDHEN and CDR2 SYDVKM. The CDR3 coding sequence is TGTGCCATGGGCCCCCAGGGACGGAAGACCCAGTACTTC. Protein sequence: CAMGPQGRKTQYF.

This clone occurred a few times. The chain has TRBV6-1 and TRBJ2-7; no definite D call. Per the germline V gene, CDR1 is MNHNS and CDR2 is SASEGT. This CDR3 comprises 10 residues. The V end was cut by 7 bases, the J end by 4 bases, with 5 bases between. CDR3 sequence reads: CASNEYEQYF. CDR3 DNA sequence: TGTGCCAGCAACGAATACGAGCAGTACTTC.

V and J are TRBV6-6 and TRBJ2-5; 13 positions agree with TRBD2. Germline V CDR1 and CDR2: MNHNY, SVGAGI (reference sequence). The V and J ends lost 2 bases and 4 bases, in that order; junction bases with no gene match: 1. The CDR3 runs 15 residues. The CDR3 loop reads CASSYRLAGGETQYF. For the CDR3, the DNA is TGTGCCAGCAGTTACCGACTAGCGGGAGGAGAGACCCAGTACTTC.

The chain recombines TRBV25-1 with TRBJ2-1, with D perhaps matching TRBD2 (5 bases). This CDR3 has 13 residues. Per the germline V gene, CDR1 is MGHDK and CDR2 is SYGVNS. The V end lost 6 bases, the J end lost 8 bases, and 14 bases lay between the germline ends. The CDR3 region is CASRKVSGDEQFF. DNA for the CDR3: TGTGCCAGCAGGAAAGTAAGCGGTGATGAGCAGTTCTTC.

This clone was observed at least ten times. The rearrangement links TRBV7-9 to TRBJ2-1, with 10 positions matching TRBD2. Germline CDR1 is SEHNR and CDR2 is FQNEAQ (reference sequence). V was clipped by 3 bases and J by 8 bases; unmatched bases: 10. This CDR3 is 16 amino acids long. In DNA form, the CDR3 reads TGTGCCAGCAGCTTTGGATCTAGCGGGAGACGGGATGAGCAGTTCTTC. Translation: CASSFGSSGRRDEQFF.

The rearrangement links TRBV7-2 to TRBJ2-7; TRBD1 agrees at 9 bases. Germline V gene sequence: CDR1 SGHTA, CDR2 FQGNSA. Germline trimming cut 5 bases from V and 2 bases from J; bases unmatched to any gene: 10. The CDR3 sequence is 16 residues long. The CDR3 loop reads CASSPAIGTGTYEQYF. The DNA for the CDR3 is TGTGCCAGCAGCCCCGCGATCGGGACAGGGACCTACGAGCAGTACTTC.

This clone was detected a few times. The sample carries other DNA sequences with the same CDR3. The rearrangement joins TRBV15 to TRBJ1-4; D remains ambiguous. Trimming shortened V by 0 bases and J by 5 bases, and 7 bases separated the two germline ends. CDR1 and CDR2 from the germline V gene are LNHNV and YYDKDF (reference sequence). The CDR3 sequence is 14 residues long. The CDR3 DNA reads TGTGCCACCAGCAGAGATTTGGTCAATGAAAAACTGTTTTTT. As protein: CATSRDLVNEKLFF.